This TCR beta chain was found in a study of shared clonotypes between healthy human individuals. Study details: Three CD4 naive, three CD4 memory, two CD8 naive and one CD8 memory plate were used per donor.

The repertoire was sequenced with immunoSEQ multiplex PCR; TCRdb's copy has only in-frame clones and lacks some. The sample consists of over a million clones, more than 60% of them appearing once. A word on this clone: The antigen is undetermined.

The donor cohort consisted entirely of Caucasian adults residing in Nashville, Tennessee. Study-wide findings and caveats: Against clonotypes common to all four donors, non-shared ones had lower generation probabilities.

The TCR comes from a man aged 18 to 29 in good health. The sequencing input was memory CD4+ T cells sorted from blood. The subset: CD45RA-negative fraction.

This CDR3 is CASRYRGALGSGANVLTF. The CDR3 nucleotides are TGTGCCAGCAGGTACAGGGGGGCGCTTGGCTCTGGGGCCAACGTCCTGACTTTC. The chain is built from TRBV2 and TRBJ2-6, with 8 bases identical to TRBD1. V was clipped by 6 bases and J by 0 bases; unmatched bases: 10. The CDR3 extends over 18 amino acids. CDR1 and CDR2 (germline): SNHLY, FYNNEI.